This TCR beta chain was recovered during a study of T cell repertoires in cytomegalovirus infection. The wider study: CMV epitopes used comprised recently identified HLA-C-restricted ones and well-studied HLA-B-restricted ones. Study-wide results and caveats: HLA-C-restricted CMV clonotypes gave the most frequent clonotype in two of eight donors.

TCRdb re-analysed the reads in MiXCR, keeping a single row per CDR3 protein. The data show about 270,000 distinct CDR3 sequences, with 22% seen just once and roughly a fifth held by the top ten. On this clonotype: The antigen remains undetermined.

Trimming took 4 bases from V and 4 from J; bases not matched to a gene: 5. The CDR3 runs 14 residues. In germline, CDR1 is SQVTM, CDR2 ANQGSEA. The source is a human donor in good health (CMV status not recorded). Some clones in this sample may be carry-over from other donors' samples. The sequences come from cultured PBMCs, collected from culture after CMV antigen stimulation. The V and J genes are TRBV29-1 and TRBJ1-1; 11 bases fit TRBD1. The CDR3 nucleotides read TGCAGCGTTGCGTTCGGGACAGGGGGCACTGAAGCTTTCTTT. It encodes CSVAFGTGGTEAFF.